What follows are 11 T cell receptor beta chains derived from one specimen sequenced in a study of radiotherapy plus CTLA-4 blockade in lung cancer. Here immunoSEQ multiplex PCR was the method, and the copy in TCRdb shows in-frame clones only, minus some. The sample records around 80,000 clones, under 85% being singletons. The sequences come from peripheral blood, collected from a patient treated with radiotherapy plus ipilimumab. Source of these receptors: a human donor with non-small cell lung cancer who had stable disease on radiotherapy plus ipilimumab.

The chain couples TRBV18 to TRBJ2-7; tentative D call: TRBD2 (6 bases). CDR1 is KGHSH and CDR2 is LQKENI in the germline V gene. This CDR3 comprises 13 residues. V lost 3 bases to trimming and J lost 7 bases, with 13 bases between them. For the CDR3, the DNA is TGTGCCAGCTCACCCCCTGGAGGGTTTGAGCAGTACTTC. It translates to CASSPPGGFEQYF.

This clone appeared once. The chain couples TRBV4-1 to TRBJ2-7; 11 bases are shared with TRBD1. CDR1 MGHRA and CDR2 YSYEKL come from the germline V gene. The CDR3 loop spans 15 amino acids. Germline trimming cut 3 bases from V and 3 bases from J; bases unmatched to any gene: 4. The CDR3 bases are TGCGCCAGCAGCCAGGGGGGACAGGGGGGCTACGAGCAGTACTTC. This codes for CASSQGGQGGYEQYF.

The chain employs TRBV4-1 and TRBJ2-2; D is unresolved. Germline assignment: CDR1 MGHRA and CDR2 YSYEKL. This CDR3 has 17 residues. Trimming cost V 1 base and J 4 bases, with 16 bases left between them. The CDR3 here is CASSQVNMGLFTGELFF. The CDR3 bases are TGCGCCAGCAGCCAAGTCAATATGGGCCTATTCACCGGGGAGCTGTTTTTT.

This CDR3 is CASIDRGRTEAFF. The CDR3 DNA reads as TGTGCCAGCATCGACAGGGGGCGGACTGAAGCTTTCTTT. V is TRBV27 and J is TRBJ1-1, with 10 positions matching TRBD1. J was trimmed by 5 bases and V by 7 bases; bases with no gene match: 4. The germline V gene has CDR1 MNHEY and CDR2 SMNVEV (reference sequence). CDR3 length equals 13 residues.

This sequence joins TRBV20-1 and TRBJ2-7; possibly TRBD1 or TRBD2 for D (5 bases each). This CDR3 is 11 amino acids long. Germline V gives CDR1 DFQATT, CDR2 SNEGSKA (reference sequence). Trimming took 1 base from V and 11 from J, leaving 12 bases between them. The chain's CDR3 is CSARVGDREYF. CDR3 sequence (DNA): TGCAGTGCTAGAGTAGGGGACCGGGAGTACTTC.

V gene TRBV7-6 combines with J gene TRBJ1-3; unclear D gene. The ends were cut back, 2 bases at V and 3 bases at J, with 8 bases in the middle. CDR3 size: 14 residues. Per the germline V gene, CDR1 is SGHVS and CDR2 is FNYEAQ. The CDR3 DNA reads TGTGCCAGCAGCTTAAGCCCACATGGAAACACCATATATTTT. It yields the protein CASSLSPHGNTIYF.

The chain is built from TRBV7-9 and TRBJ1-5, with D hard to call. The germline V gene has CDR1 SEHNR and CDR2 FQNEAQ (reference sequence). This CDR3 is 15 amino acids long. The V end was cut by 0 bases, the J end by 1 base, with 7 bases between. Here the CDR3 DNA reads TGTGCCAGCAGCTTAGCACTAGGAAGCAATCAGCCCCAGCATTTT. Its translation is CASSLALGSNQPQHF.

The gene calls are TRBV28 and TRBJ2-3; D ambiguous. CDR3 size: 16 residues. V was pared by 6 bases and J by 4 bases, with 20 bases between. Looked up from germline, CDR1 is MDHEN and CDR2 is SYDVKM. The CDR3 nucleotides read TGTGCCAGCAGCCCTATTAGTCTACCCATCCCAGATACGCAGTATTTT. This codes for CASSPISLPIPDTQYF.

The V and J genes are TRBV9 and TRBJ2-5; 7 positions agree with TRBD2. The trim removed 0 bases at V and 1 base at J, leaving 3 bases unmatched. The germline V gene has CDR1 SGDLS and CDR2 YYNGEE. The CDR3 spans 15 residues. CDR3 DNA sequence: TGTGCCAGCAGCGTAGAGGCTAGCGGCCAAGAGACCCAGTACTTC. Amino acid sequence: CASSVEASGQETQYF.

The chain uses TRBV7-6 and TRBJ1-3; D unresolved. Per germline, CDR1 SGHVS and CDR2 FNYEAQ. Trimming removed 5 bases at V and 0 bases at J, with 20 bases between. CDR3 length equals 18 residues. CDR3 amino acids: CASSQTASGRSSGNTIYF. In DNA, the CDR3 is TGTGCCAGCAGCCAGACGGCGAGCGGGCGCAGCTCTGGAAACACCATATATTTT.

The V gene is TRBV14, the J gene TRBJ2-3; TRBD2 agrees at 7 bases. The trim removed 0 bases at V and 10 bases at J, leaving 10 bases unmatched. Per germline, CDR1 SGHDN and CDR2 FVKESK. This CDR3 is 15 amino acids long. The CDR3 DNA follows: TGTGCCAGCAGCCAAGAGATTCGCGGGAGTAATGCGCAGTATTTT. Translated: CASSQEIRGSNAQYF.